The 13 T cell receptor beta chains below were found in one sample sequenced in a study of control samples from healthy donors and cancer patients (dated by TCRdb to the early 2020s). Preparation of the library involved the immunoSEQ multiplex PCR assay. Not all clones reach the TCRdb copy of this immuneACCESS table, which keeps in-frame sequences only. Checked studies attribute under half of the gap to unresolved V genes and leave the rest unexplained. The sample data list 170,000 or so clones, and about 93% of these were observed just once. Jointly, the top ten make up roughly 1.5% of the sample. Sequencing was performed on blood. The receptor source for this set is a man younger than 35 in good health.

This CDR3 is CASSPPSGPSGNTIYF. In DNA form, the CDR3 reads TGTGCCAGCTCACCACCGAGCGGACCCTCTGGAAACACCATATATTTT. The chain couples TRBV18 to TRBJ1-3; D is unclear. V lost 0 bases and J 0 bases, leaving 9 bases between the germline ends. The CDR3 totals 16 residues. The germline gives CDR1 KGHSH, CDR2 LQKENI.

The genes are TRBV4-2 and TRBJ2-1; the match to TRBD2 covers 11 bases. The CDR3 spans 16 residues. V lost 3 bases, J lost 7 bases, and 8 bases stayed unmatched. Germline lookup yields CDR1 LGHNA and CDR2 YNFKEQ. Written as DNA, the CDR3 is TGTGCCAGCAGCCACAAGTCGACTAGCGGGACAAATGAGCAGTTCTTC. It yields the protein CASSHKSTSGTNEQFF.

This chain uses TRBV27 with TRBJ2-2, with 7 bases lining up with TRBD1. After removal of 0 bases from V and 6 bases from J, the junction contained 1 base not matched to a gene. The CDR3 runs to 14 residues. CDR1 is MNHEY and CDR2 is SMNVEV in the germline V gene (reference sequence). The CDR3 reads CASSLSTGSGELFF. As DNA, the CDR3 is TGTGCCAGCAGTTTATCGACAGGGTCCGGGGAGCTGTTTTTT.

The chain employs TRBV6-5 and TRBJ1-5; D gene ambiguous. The CDR3 contains 15 residues. The V end lost 0 bases, the J end lost 5 bases, and 11 bases lay between the germline ends. From germline, CDR1 is MNHEY and CDR2 SVGAGI. The CDR3 region is CASSYSWGGDQPQHF. In DNA, the CDR3 is TGTGCCAGCAGTTACTCGTGGGGTGGAGATCAGCCCCAGCATTTT.

The chain has TRBV19 and TRBJ2-7, with a possible D match to TRBD1 (6 bases). The CDR3 has 14 residues. Per the germline V gene, CDR1 is LNHDA and CDR2 is SQIVND (reference sequence). Trimming pared 3 bases from V and 4 bases from J, leaving 13 bases between. The CDR3 DNA is TGTGCCAGTAGTATGGCAGGGGCACTATACGAGCAGTACTTC. This gives the protein CASSMAGALYEQYF.

The J gene is TRBJ2-7, the V gene TRBV19, with 11 nucleotides matching TRBD2. There are 14 residues in the CDR3. Germline V gene data show CDR1 as LNHDA and CDR2 as SQIVND (reference sequence). V was clipped by 6 bases and J by 3 bases; unmatched bases: 4. CDR3 DNA: TGTGCCAGTAGGAGACTAGCGGGGCACTACGAGCAGTACTTC. It translates to CASRRLAGHYEQYF.

CDR3 protein: CASSRDGYSGELFF. As DNA, the CDR3 is TGTGCCAGCTCACGGGACGGTTACTCCGGGGAGCTGTTTTTT. This sequence joins TRBV18 and TRBJ2-2; D tentatively reads TRBD1 or TRBD2 (5 bases each). The CDR3 length is 14 residues. With 4 bases removed from V and 6 bases from J, the gap between germline ends came to 12 bases. CDR1 and CDR2 from the germline V gene are KGHSH and LQKENI.

This chain joins TRBV6-5 and TRBJ2-1, with D perhaps given as TRBD1 or TRBD2 (6 bases each). The CDR3 extends over 12 amino acids. The germline V gene encodes CDR1 MNHEY and CDR2 SVGAGI. Trimming cost V 4 bases and J 12 bases, with 13 bases left between them. CDR3 sequence reads: CASSFFGGAQFF. In nucleotides, the CDR3 is TGTGCCAGCAGTTTCTTCGGGGGCGCGCAGTTCTTC.

V gene TRBV7-2 combines with J gene TRBJ2-7; TRBD1 agrees at 8 bases. Germline V gene lookup returns CDR1 SGHTA and CDR2 FQGNSA. V was clipped by 2 bases and J by 4 bases; unmatched bases: 7. This CDR3 spans 15 amino acids. CDR3 loop: CASSLHSGQAYEQYF. In DNA, the CDR3 is TGTGCCAGCAGCTTACACTCGGGACAGGCTTACGAGCAGTACTTC.

The chain couples TRBV7-9 to TRBJ2-2, with D perhaps TRBD2 (6 bases). The germline CDR1 and CDR2 sequences are SEHNR and FQNEAQ (reference sequence). V dropped 2 bases and J dropped 4 bases, with 8 bases sitting between them. The CDR3 spans 14 residues. As DNA, the CDR3 is TGTGCCAGCAGCTTAACCGGGGGCACCGGGGAGCTGTTTTTT. Translation: CASSLTGGTGELFF.

This chain joins TRBV6-5 and TRBJ1-1; D might be TRBD1 (5 bases). Germline V gives CDR1 MNHEY, CDR2 SVGAGI. V dropped 5 bases and J dropped 4 bases, with 17 bases sitting between them. The CDR3 covers 15 residues. The CDR3 here is CASSNLRVGSTEAFF. The CDR3 DNA is TGTGCCAGCAGTAATCTCAGGGTGGGGAGCACTGAAGCTTTCTTT.

V is TRBV3-1 (or the pseudogene TRBV3-2) and J is TRBJ1-5; 7 positions match TRBD1. The CDR3 contains 13 residues. Germline CDR1 reads LGHDT; CDR2 reads YNNKEL (reference sequence). The junction had 1 base not matched to a gene; V was cut back by 6 bases and J by 2 bases. This CDR3 is CASSTGGNQPQHF. In DNA form, the CDR3 reads TGTGCCAGCAGTACAGGGGGCAATCAGCCCCAGCATTTT.

The gene calls are TRBV5-1 and TRBJ2-1, with no clear D. Germline-derived CDR1 and CDR2 are SGHRS and YFSETQ. V lost 4 bases, J lost 6 bases, and 11 bases lay in between. The CDR3 is 13 amino acids. The chain's CDR3 is CASSLVSSNEQFF. As DNA, the CDR3 is TGCGCCAGCAGCCTGGTTAGCTCCAATGAGCAGTTCTTC.